This paragraph covers one T cell receptor beta chain sequence. It lacks a known antigen. Per-nucleotide qualities are absent, and no much larger clonotype sits a single base away. TCR CDR3 regions were amplified from genomic DNA by multiplex PCR using the deep immunoSEQ assay. For each cell subset, the extracted genomic DNA was distributed evenly across all wells of several immunoSEQ 96-well plates, and each plate served as one replicate. For sorted subsets, 200 ng of genomic DNA, equivalent to around 30,000 T cell genomes, went into each replicate PCR. Purified libraries were measured with a Qubit 3.0 fluorometer, size-checked on a Bioanalyzer 2100, and measured again with the KAPA Library Quantification kit. Each immunoSEQ 96-well plate was sequenced on its own single-read 150-cycle Illumina NextSeq 550 flow cell. The original pipeline was this. Because the immunoSEQ output held only junctional sequences and lacked quality scores, the filtering could not match the filtering applied to full-length reads. To assign V/J genes and CDR3, sequences were annotated against IMGT germline references using PyIR, a Python wrapper for IgBLAST v1.9. Reads were filtered out if the reads had weak V/J assignments (E-value above 1e-6), no CDR3, stop codons, out-of-frame junctions, or ambiguous translated residues. A V3J clonotype was defined by an identical inferred V gene, J gene, and CDR3 amino acid sequence. The percentage overlap between two repertoires was calculated by dividing the number of shared unique clonotypes by the size of the smaller repertoire. RTK rarefaction, the Chao1 estimator, and Recon v2.1 estimates of unobserved clonotypes were used to assess repertoire richness. For all TCRbeta clonotypes obtained by the gDNA method from several donors, generation probabilities were computed with OLGA. The table was pulled from immuneACCESS by TCRdb, which kept in-frame rearrangements only. Such tables lose some clones; where checked, under half of the loss comes from unresolved V genes, and the rest has no known cause. V and J calls and clone size are as listed in that table; D and trimming were resolved from the DNA. A total of around 1.9 million clones appear in this sample, around 93% of them only once. Over 1.5% of the sample belongs to the ten largest clones.

Counted from cysteine to phenylalanine, this CDR3 has 15 amino acids. The entry retains the CDR3 DNA only, 45 bases that are in frame from base 1. Between the V and J ends, shortened by 2 bases and 6 bases respectively, the junction contains 14 bases. According to the germline V gene (reference sequence), CDR1 reads SEHNR and CDR2 reads FQNEAQ. These data are taken from a study of shared clonotypes between healthy human individuals (dated by TCRdb to between 2020 and 2021). General notes on the study: The cohort comprised a couple of women and a few men aged 18 to 49 years. To increase sequencing depth and limit assay-specific biases, TCR repertoire library preparation and sequencing were carried out by different laboratories using diverse techniques. For each donor, three plates each were used for CD4 naive and CD4 memory, two plates were used for CD8 naive, and one plate was used for CD8 memory. Per donor, leukapheresis produced somewhere between about 0.94 and 9 billion PBMCs. To estimate repertoire size and how much clonotype sharing occurs between individuals, the study deeply sequenced the blood TCR repertoires of about five healthy adults.

The investigation overall reported the following: Sharing across a few donors was observed for 5% to 6.5% of naive CD4, under 4% of naive CD8, roughly 2.4% of memory CD4, and around 0.4% of memory CD8 clonotypes. Larger estimated clonotype richness was generally found for naive subsets than for memory subsets. Because the study included a small number of donors, the genetic and exposure-history diversity represented was limited. Sampling was restricted to blood, and TCR repertoires in tissue are likely to differ from TCR repertoires in blood. Even with the large sequencing depth, rarefaction of the sorted-subset datasets indicated that sequencing was incomplete. Pairwise subsampling led to the expectation that sequencing depth would affect the degree of clonotype sharing among donors. Compared with non-shared clonotypes, the clonotypes found in all four sorted-subset donors had higher generation probabilities.

CD8 naive samples were obtained by positive selection for CCR7 among CD45RO-negative cells, yielding a CD45RA+CCR7+ population from which TemRA cells were excluded. Donors were healthy HIV-negative adults with no recently reported acute infections or vaccinations. All donors were Caucasian adults living in Nashville, Tennessee, USA. Blood was obtained by leukapheresis, after which PBMCs were separated by Ficoll-Histopaque density gradient centrifugation and cryopreserved in liquid nitrogen vapor phase. Purity and quantity of every magnetically sorted T cell population were checked by analytical flow cytometry. Genomic DNA was isolated from every sorted fraction and measured by UV absorbance on a Nanodrop 2000c.

Sequences were obtained from naive CD8+ T cells from PBMCs. Reading the label with the study, this specimen's cell subset or site is: CD45RA+CCR7+. The TCR comes from a man between 18 and 35 years old in good health. Some clones in this sample may be carry-over from other donors' samples. The chain couples TRBV7-9 to TRBJ1-5; the D gene is possibly TRBD1, with 5 bases matching. The sequenced DNA: TGTGCCAGCAGCTTAAACCAGGGAGGAACTCAGCCCCAGCATTTT. This translates into CASSLNQGGTQPQHF.